This TCR beta chain was sequenced during a study of shared clonotypes between healthy human individuals. V shed 5 bases, J shed 4 bases, and the junction held 15 bases outside the gene matches. This CDR3 has 17 amino acids. CDR1 is MDHEN and CDR2 is SYDVKM in the germline V gene. The assay was run at deep level. TCRdb keeps only in-frame clones here, not all; method: immunoSEQ multiplex PCR. The table has about 680,000 clones, less than 85% seen once; the top ten hold 1.5% to 2%. Material: memory CD4+ T cells sorted from blood. Subset of the sample: CD45RA-negative fraction. The V gene is TRBV28, the J gene TRBJ2-7, with TRBD1 matching 9 bases. This receptor was obtained from a woman in her 30s in good health. The CDR3: CASSEPGQGIRSYEQYF. In DNA form, the CDR3 reads TGTGCCAGCAGTGAACCGGGACAGGGTATTAGGTCGTACGAGCAGTACTTC. Together with reference TRBV28 and TRBJ2-7, the CDR3 gives the full variable domain: DVKVTQSSRYLVKRTGEKVFLECVQDMDHENMFWYRQDPGLGLRLIYFSYDVKMKEKGDIPEGYSVSREKKERFSLILESASTNQTSMYLCASSEPGQGIRSYEQYFGPGTRLTVT.